The clone carrying this T cell receptor (beta chain) was recorded many times. Germline-derived CDR1 and CDR2 are SNHLY and FYNNEI. The CDR3 is made up of 17 amino acids. V shed 5 bases, J shed 1 base, and the junction held 9 bases outside the gene matches. These data come from a study of kidney transplant recipient with SARS-CoV-2 infection. TCRdb reanalysed the reads using MiXCR and keeps one entry per CDR3 protein. The table includes about 240,000 distinct CDR3 sequences, more than 25% detected once. The chain recombines TRBV2 with TRBJ1-4; 8 bases are a match to TRBD1. This material consisted of a blood sample, taken at baseline and on approximately day 120 from a kidney transplant recipient. This sequence originates from a young adult male patient who had COVID-19 and was a kidney transplant recipient. The graft donor may account for some of the T cells. The DNA for the CDR3 is TGTGCCAGCAGTTTCCCCCGGACAGGGCAAACTAATGAAAAACTGTTTTTT. It encodes CASSFPRTGQTNEKLFF.